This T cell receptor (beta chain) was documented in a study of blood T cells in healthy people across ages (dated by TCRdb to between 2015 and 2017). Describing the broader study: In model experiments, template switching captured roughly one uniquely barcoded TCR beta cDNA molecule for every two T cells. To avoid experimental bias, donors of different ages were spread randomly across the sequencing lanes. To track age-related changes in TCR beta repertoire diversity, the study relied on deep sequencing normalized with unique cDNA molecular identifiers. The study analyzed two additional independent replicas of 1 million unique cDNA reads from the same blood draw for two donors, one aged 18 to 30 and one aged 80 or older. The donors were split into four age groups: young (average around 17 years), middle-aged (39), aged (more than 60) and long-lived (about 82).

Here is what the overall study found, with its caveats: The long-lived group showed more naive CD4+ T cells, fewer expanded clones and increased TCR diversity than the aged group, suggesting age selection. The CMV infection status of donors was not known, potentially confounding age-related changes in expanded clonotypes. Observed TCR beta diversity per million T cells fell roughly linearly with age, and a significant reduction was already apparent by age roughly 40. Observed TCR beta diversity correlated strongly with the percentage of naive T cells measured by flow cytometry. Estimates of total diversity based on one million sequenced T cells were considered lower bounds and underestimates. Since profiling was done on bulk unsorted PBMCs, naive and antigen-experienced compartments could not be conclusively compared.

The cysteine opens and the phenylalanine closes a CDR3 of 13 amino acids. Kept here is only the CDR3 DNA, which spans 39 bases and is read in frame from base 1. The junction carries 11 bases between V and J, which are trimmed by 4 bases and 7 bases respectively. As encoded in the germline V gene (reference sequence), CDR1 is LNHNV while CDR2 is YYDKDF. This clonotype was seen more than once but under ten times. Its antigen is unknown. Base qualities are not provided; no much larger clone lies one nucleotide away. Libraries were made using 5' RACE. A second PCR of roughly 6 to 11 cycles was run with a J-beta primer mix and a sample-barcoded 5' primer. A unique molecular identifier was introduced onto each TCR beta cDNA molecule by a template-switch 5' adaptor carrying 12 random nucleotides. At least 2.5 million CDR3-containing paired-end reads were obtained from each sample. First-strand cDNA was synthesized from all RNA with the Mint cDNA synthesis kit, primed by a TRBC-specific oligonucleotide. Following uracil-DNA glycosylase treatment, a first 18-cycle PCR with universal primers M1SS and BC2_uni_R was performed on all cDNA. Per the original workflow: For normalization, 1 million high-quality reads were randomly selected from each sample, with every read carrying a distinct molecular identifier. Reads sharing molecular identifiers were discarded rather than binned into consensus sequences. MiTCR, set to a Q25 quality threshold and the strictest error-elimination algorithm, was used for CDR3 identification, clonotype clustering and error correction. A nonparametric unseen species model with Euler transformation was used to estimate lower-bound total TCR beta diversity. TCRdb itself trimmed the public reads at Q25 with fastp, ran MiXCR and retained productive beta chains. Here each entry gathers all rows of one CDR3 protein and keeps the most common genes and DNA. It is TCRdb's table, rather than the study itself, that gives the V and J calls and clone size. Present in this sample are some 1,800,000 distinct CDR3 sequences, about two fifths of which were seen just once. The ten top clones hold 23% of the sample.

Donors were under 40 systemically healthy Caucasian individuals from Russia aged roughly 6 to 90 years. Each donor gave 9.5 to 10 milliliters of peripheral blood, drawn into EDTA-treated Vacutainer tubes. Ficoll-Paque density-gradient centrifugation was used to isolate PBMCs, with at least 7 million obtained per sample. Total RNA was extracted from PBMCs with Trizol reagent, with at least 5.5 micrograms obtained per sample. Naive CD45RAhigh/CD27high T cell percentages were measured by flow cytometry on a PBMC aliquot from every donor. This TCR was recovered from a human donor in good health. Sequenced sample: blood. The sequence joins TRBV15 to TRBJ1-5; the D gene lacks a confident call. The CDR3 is CATSIEFGQPQHF. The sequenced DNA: TGTGCCACCAGCATAGAGTTTGGACAGCCCCAGCATTTT.